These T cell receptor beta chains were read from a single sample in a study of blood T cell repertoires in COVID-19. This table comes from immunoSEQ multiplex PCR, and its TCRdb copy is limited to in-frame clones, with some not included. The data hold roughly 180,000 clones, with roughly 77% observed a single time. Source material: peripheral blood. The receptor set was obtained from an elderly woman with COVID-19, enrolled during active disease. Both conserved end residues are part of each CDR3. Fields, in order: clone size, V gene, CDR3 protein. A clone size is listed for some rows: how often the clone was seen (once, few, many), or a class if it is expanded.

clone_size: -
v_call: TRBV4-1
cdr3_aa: CASSPSEGASYEQYF

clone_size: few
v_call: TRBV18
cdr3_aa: CASSPPTGNNEQFF

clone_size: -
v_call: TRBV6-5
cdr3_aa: CASSIRDRGPYEQYF

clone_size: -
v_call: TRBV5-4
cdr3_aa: CASSWGTGEDEQYF

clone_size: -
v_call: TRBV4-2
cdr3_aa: CASSQAGQGKDNEKLFF

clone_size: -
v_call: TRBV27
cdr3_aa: CASSPTLAGTYNEQFF

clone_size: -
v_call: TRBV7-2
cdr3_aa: CASSPLRGLNQPQHF

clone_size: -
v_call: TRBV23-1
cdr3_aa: CASPPKGEDNEQFF

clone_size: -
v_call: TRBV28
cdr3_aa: CASSPNTEAFF

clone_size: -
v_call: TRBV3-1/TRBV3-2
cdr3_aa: CASSPLGAGALGETQYF

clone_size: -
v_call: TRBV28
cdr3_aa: CASSFPGTVFFEAFF

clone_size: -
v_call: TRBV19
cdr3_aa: CASRKPGLVTDTQYF

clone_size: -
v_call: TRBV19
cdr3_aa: CASSIRTGSEAFF

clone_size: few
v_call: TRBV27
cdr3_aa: CASSLIPSASPYEQYF

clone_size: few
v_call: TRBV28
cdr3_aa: CASSRAGQGTLNTEAFF

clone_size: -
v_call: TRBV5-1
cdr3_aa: CASSAGQGRTDTQYF

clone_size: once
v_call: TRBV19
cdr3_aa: CASMWGTGNRGQETQYF

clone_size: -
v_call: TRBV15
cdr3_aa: CATGAGGLYEQYF

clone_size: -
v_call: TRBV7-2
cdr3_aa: CASSLVQGVFYGYTF

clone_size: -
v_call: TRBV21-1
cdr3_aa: CASRQGTSNQPQHF

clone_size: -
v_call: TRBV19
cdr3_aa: CASGQGAMWGYTF

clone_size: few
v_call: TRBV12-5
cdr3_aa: CASGLATGLNSPLHF

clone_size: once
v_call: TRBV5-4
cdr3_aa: CASSRQGINEQFF

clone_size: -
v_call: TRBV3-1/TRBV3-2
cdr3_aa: CASSRIPGGYSYEQYF

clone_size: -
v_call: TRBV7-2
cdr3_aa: CASSRTGGPYNEQFF

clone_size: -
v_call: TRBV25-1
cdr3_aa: CASKGPSGVAKNIQYF

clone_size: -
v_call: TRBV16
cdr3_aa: CASSQGDSYEQYF

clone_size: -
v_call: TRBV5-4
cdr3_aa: CASSRTSGGAGNEQFF

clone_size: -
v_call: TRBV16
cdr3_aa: CASSPDYATNEKLFF

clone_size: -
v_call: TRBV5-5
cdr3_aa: CASSPRGDSPLHF

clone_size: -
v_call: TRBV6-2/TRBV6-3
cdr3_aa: CASSYERRAGGTDTQYF

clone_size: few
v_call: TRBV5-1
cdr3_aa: CASSSTSGGSTGELFF

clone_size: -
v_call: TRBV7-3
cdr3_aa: CASSTIGETGQFF

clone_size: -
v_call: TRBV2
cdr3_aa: CASNYRDMEEKLFF

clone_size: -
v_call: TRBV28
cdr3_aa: CATRQGGGQETQYF

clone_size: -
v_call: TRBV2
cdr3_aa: CASSGQHTEKLFF

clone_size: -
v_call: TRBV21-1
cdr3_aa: CASSKHCSPLHF

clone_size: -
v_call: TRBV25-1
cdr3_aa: CASSEYPAGTGLTGELFF

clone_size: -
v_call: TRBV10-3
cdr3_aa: CAISDGLNSPLHF

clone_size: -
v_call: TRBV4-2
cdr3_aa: CASSQGAGTASYNEQFF

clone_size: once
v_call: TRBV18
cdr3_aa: CASSQWTGRRYEQYF

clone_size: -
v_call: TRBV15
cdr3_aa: CATSRAGSSYEQYF

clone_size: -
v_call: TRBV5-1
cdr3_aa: CASSKRMAGETDTQYF

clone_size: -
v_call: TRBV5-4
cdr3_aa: CASSPPGGQETQYF

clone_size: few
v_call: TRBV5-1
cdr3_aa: CASSLWSRGSSGANVLTF

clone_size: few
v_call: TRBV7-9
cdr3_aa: CASSDTMRISYEQYF

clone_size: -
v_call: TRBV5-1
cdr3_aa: CASSLWGGAPQETQYF

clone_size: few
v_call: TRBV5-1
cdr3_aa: CASSPGTGLYSNQPQHF

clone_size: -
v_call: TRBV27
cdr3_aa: CASRGQGVHEQYF

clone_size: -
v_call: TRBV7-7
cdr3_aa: CASSLARDSYNEQFF

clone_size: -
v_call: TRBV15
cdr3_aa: CATSRDLSGEAFPNYGYTF

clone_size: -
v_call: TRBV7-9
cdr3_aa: CASSLAGQGRNGYTF

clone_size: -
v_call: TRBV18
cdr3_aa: CASSQGVRTEAFF